The TCR beta chain described here comes from a study of T cells in Graves' hyperthyroidism and ophthalmopathy (dated by TCRdb to about 2019). Regarding the study in general: Peripheral blood was sampled at the time of initial diagnosis, prior to any treatment. According to the paper, TCR Vbeta CDR3 sequencing was carried out on about 140 peripheral blood samples, which came from fewer than 50 ophthalmopathy, under 80 hyperthyroidism and roughly 17 progressor patients. A discovery cohort of roughly 96 patients, approximately 45 with Graves' ophthalmopathy and 55 to 65 with stable Graves' hyperthyroidism, was used to find distinguishing TCR V-J signatures. In addition, the study compared T-cell repertoires in thyroid tissue and in blood from five to seven Graves' hyperthyroidism patients. The 80 to 100 discovery patients were randomly divided into training and test sets at a 7:3 ratio. An independent validation cohort of 18 to 20 hyperthyroidism patients and approximately 16 patients who later progressed to ophthalmopathy tested prospective prediction of ophthalmopathy. Once sampling was done, hyperthyroidism patients were given methimazole at a starting dose of 30 mg daily, whereas ophthalmopathy patients were given high-dose intravenous methylprednisolone.

About this clonotype: Its antigen is still unknown. It has no much larger one-base neighbor in the sample; base qualities were not kept.

Stable Graves' hyperthyroidism was defined as no progression to ophthalmopathy during 18 months of follow-up. Hyperthyroidism patients were aged 18 to 65 years and newly diagnosed, with disease duration of less than 2 months. The study excluded patients with uncontrolled infections, other autoimmune diseases, pregnancy or lactation. Clinical symptoms, serum thyroxine and TRAb, thyroid ultrasound, and orbital computed tomography formed the basis for the diagnoses. Ficoll-Paque density gradient centrifugation was used to isolate PBMCs from around 10 ml of fresh peripheral blood. Trizol reagent was used to extract total RNA, and RNA quality was then checked on an Agilent 2100 Bioanalyzer. The paper as a whole reports these results and caveats: In validation, progression to ophthalmopathy was predicted by the model with 70.59% sensitivity and about 72% specificity, a median of about 6.8 months before onset. Blood samples also contained most of the expanded thyroid clonotypes (frequency above 0.001), which suggests that blood repertoires may reflect thyroid immune responses. No statistical method was used to set the sample size in advance, and investigators knew the group allocation. A 13 V-J signature model separated ophthalmopathy from stable hyperthyroidism, with over 85% sensitivity and roughly 81% specificity in cross-validation and 80%/75% in testing.

The TCR beta CDR3 regions were amplified from the RNA transcripts. A first-round RT-PCR of the TCR CDR3 used the HTBI primer set with the Qiagen OneStep RT-PCR kit. The libraries were constructed in a second round of multiplex PCR and then size-selected and purified. Libraries were sequenced paired-end with 100 bp reads on an Illumina HiSeq2000. On the study's bioinformatics: SOAPnuke was used to process the raw data, throwing out any read that contained adapters or uncalled bases, had a mean Phred below 15, or lacked an exact constant-primer or identifier match. COPE v1.2.5 was used to merge the high-quality paired reads, and each unique nucleotide sequence was defined as a clonotype. MiTCR v1.1 was used to align the clonotypes against IMGT TRBV, TRBD and TRBJ reference segments. Only V-J combinations with frequency above 0.0001, covering 99% to 99.2% of repertoires, were analysed. A TCS score was defined as the ratio between F50 (clonal expansion) and ExV (chaos), using BLOSUM62-based TCRdist between CDR3 peptides within each V-J. Welch's t-statistics and random forest reduced roughly 500 V-J features to fewer than 15, which were used in a naive Bayes classifier (R e1071). TCRdb cleaned the public reads at Q25 with fastp, built clones with MiXCR and kept in-frame beta chains. Identical CDR3 protein sequences are pooled into one entry, listed with their most common genes and DNA. The V and J calls here are based on TCRdb, not the publication. In this sample the table shows under 450,000 distinct CDR3 sequences, approximately 15% of which occur a single time. The ten largest make up roughly 7.4% of the sample.

CDR1 is given as MGHRA and CDR2 as YSYEKL, both from the germline V gene. V gives up 1 base and J gives up 2 bases, and the segment between their germline ends measures 11 bases. Measured from the cysteine to the phenylalanine, the CDR3 is 16 residues long. CDR3 DNA is the only sequence kept; it has 48 bases, read in frame from the first base. Material for sequencing was blood. The receptor comes from a woman aged 18 to 35 with Graves' hyperthyroidism. The chain employs TRBV4-1 and TRBJ2-2; the D gene is perhaps TRBD2, from 6 matching bases. The nucleotide sequence reads TGCGCCAGCAGCCAAGTAGCGGACCCCAACACCGGGGAGCTGTTTTTT. Translated, it gives CASSQVADPNTGELFF.